This T cell receptor beta chain was captured by sequencing in a study of blood T cell repertoires in COVID-19. In the source study's methods: Amplified reference gene primers provided the basis for estimating nucleated cell counts. The table came from immunoSEQ multiplex PCR; TCRdb's copy has only in-frame clones and leaves some out. That table supplies the V and J calls and clone size; D and trimming were determined from the DNA. The sample has 250,000 to 300,000 clones, 91% seen once. Ages ranged from roughly 18 to 95 years, with residence in about 24 US areas. Cohort allocation depended upon clinical history that participants reported. The CDR3 has 14 residues. Germline CDR1 and CDR2: SGHTA and FQGNSA. With 4 bases clipped from V and 3 bases from J, the junction kept 2 bases outside the gene matches.

The source is a human donor in a cohort exposed to, infected with or recovered from COVID-19 (not recorded which). The donor label of this sample is uncertain. The chain combines TRBV7-2 with TRBJ2-2, with 7 bases identical to TRBD1. Material for sequencing was PBMCs or T cells enriched from blood (not recorded which). The CDR3 DNA reads TGTGCCAGCAGCTCGACAGGGTACACCGGGGAGCTGTTTTTT. Its translation: CASSSTGYTGELFF. Together with reference TRBV7-2 and TRBJ2-2, the CDR3 gives the full variable domain: GAGVSQSPSNKVTEKGKDVELRCDPISGHTALYWYRQSLGQGLEFLIYFQGNSAPDKSGLPSDRFSAERTGGSVSTLTIQRTQQEDSAVYLCASSSTGYTGELFFGEGSRLTVL.